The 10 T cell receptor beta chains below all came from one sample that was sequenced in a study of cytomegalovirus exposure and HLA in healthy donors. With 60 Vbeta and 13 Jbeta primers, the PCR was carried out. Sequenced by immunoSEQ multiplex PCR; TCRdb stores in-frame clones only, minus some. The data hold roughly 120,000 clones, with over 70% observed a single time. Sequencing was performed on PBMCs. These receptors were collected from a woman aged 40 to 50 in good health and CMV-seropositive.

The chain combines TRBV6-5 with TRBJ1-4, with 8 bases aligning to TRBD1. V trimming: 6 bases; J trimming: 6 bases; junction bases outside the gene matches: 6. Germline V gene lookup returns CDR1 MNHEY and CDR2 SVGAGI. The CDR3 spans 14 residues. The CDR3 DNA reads TGTGCCAGCAGAGGACAGGGCTGGGATGAAAAACTGTTTTTT. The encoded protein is CASRGQGWDEKLFF.

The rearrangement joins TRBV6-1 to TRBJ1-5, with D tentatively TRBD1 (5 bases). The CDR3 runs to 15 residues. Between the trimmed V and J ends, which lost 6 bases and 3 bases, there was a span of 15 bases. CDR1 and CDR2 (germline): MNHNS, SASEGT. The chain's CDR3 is CASRARGGVNQPQHF. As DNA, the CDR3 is TGTGCCAGCAGAGCACGGGGAGGGGTCAATCAGCCCCAGCATTTT.

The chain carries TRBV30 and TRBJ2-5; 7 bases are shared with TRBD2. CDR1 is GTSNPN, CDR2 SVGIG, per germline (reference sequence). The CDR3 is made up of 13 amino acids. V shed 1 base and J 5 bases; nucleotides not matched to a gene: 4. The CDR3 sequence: CAWSGLGGETQYF. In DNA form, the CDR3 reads TGTGCCTGGAGTGGCCTGGGGGGGGAGACCCAGTACTTC.

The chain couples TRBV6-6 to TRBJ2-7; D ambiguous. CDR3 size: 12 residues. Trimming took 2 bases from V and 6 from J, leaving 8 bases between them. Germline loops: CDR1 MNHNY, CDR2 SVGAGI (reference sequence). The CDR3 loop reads CASSYLVREQYF. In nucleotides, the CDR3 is TGTGCCAGCAGTTACCTTGTTCGCGAGCAGTACTTC.

The CDR3 here is CASSRGGEPYEQYF. CDR3 coding DNA: TGCGCCAGCAGCCGAGGGGGGGAGCCCTACGAGCAGTACTTC. The V and J genes are TRBV5-1 and TRBJ2-7, with D possibly TRBD2 on 7 matching bases. The germline V and J ends were trimmed by 4 bases and 2 bases, with 13 bases remaining between them. The CDR3 length is 14 residues. Per the germline V gene, CDR1 is SGHRS and CDR2 is YFSETQ.

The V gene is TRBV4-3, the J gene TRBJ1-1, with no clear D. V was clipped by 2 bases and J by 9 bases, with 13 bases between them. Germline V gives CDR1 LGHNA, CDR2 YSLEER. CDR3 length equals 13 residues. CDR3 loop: CASSQRELGKAFF. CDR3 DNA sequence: TGCGCCAGCAGCCAAAGGGAGTTAGGTAAAGCTTTCTTT.

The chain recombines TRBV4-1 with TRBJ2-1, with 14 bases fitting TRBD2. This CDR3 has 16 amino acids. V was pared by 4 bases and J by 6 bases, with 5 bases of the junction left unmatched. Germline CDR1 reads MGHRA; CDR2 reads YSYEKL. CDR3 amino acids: CASSRLAGGPSNEQFF. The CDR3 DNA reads TGCGCCAGCAGCCGACTAGCGGGAGGGCCTAGCAATGAGCAGTTCTTC.

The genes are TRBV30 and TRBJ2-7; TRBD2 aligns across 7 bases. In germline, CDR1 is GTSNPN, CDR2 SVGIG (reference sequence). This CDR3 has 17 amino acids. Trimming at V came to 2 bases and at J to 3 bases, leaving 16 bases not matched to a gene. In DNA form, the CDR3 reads TGTGCCTGGAGTACAAAGGAGGGGCCCGGGGGGTACTACGAGCAGTACTTC. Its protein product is CAWSTKEGPGGYYEQYF.

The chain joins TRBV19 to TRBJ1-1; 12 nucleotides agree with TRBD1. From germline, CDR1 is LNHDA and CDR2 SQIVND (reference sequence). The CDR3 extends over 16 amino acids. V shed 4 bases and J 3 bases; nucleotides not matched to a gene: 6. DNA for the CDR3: TGTGCCAGTAGTAGGGGGACAGGGGGCGGGTACACTGAAGCTTTCTTT. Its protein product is CASSRGTGGGYTEAFF.

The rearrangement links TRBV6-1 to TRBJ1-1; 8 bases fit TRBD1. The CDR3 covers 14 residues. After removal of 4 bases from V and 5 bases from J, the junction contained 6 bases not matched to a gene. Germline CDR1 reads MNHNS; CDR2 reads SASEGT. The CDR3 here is CASSGGTGGTEAFF. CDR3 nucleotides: TGTGCCAGCAGTGGCGGAACAGGGGGGACTGAAGCTTTCTTT.